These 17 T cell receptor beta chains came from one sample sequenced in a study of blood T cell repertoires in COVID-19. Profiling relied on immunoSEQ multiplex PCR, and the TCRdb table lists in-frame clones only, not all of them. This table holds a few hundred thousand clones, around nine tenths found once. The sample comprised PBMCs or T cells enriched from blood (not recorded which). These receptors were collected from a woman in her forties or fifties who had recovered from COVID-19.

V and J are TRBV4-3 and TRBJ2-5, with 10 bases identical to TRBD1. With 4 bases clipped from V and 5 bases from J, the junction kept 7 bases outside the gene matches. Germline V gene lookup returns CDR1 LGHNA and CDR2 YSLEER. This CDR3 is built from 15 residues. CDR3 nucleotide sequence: TGCGCCAGCAGCCCTAGACAGGGGGCTTGGGAGACCCAGTACTTC. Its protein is CASSPRQGAWETQYF.

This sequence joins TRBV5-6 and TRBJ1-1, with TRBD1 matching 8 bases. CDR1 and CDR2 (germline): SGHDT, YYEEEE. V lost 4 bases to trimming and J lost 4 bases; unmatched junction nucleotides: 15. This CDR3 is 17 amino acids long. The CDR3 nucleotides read TGTGCCAGCAGCCAAAAGGAAGACAGGGGTTGGGGCACTGAAGCTTTCTTT. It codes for CASSQKEDRGWGTEAFF.

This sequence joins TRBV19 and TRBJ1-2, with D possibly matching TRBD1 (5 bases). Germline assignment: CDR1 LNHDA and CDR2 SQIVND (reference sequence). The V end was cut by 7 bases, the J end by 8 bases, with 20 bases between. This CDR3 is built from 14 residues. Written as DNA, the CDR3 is TGTGCCAGTACCACCGTCCAGGGACTTGGGGGCTACACCTTC. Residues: CASTTVQGLGGYTF.

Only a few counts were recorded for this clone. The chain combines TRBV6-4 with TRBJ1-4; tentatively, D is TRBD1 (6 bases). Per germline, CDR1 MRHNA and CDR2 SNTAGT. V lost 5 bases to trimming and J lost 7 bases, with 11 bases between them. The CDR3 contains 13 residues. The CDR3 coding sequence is TGTGCCAGCAGTTACAGGGCAGGTGAAAAACTGTTTTTT. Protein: CASSYRAGEKLFF.

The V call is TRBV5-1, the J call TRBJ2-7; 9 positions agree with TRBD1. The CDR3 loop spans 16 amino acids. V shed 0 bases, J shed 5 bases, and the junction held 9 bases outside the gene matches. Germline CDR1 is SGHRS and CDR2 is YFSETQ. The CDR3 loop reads CASSLGFGQGFNEQYF. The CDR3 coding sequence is TGCGCCAGCAGCTTGGGGTTTGGACAGGGGTTTAACGAGCAGTACTTC.

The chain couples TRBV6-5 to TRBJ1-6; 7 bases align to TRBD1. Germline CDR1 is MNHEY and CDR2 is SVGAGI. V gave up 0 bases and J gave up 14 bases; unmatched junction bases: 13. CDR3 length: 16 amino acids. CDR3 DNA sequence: TGTGCCAGCAGTTACTCGGATCAAAGGACAGGCCTTGCCCTCCACTTT. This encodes CASSYSDQRTGLALHF.

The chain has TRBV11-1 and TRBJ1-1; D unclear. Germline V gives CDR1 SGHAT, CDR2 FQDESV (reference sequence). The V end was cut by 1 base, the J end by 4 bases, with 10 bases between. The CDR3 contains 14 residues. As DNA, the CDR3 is TGTGCCAGCAGCTTAGAGAGGGTTCGCACTGAAGCTTTCTTT. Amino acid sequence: CASSLERVRTEAFF. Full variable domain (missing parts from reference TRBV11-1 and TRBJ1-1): EAEVAQSPRYKITEKSQAVAFWCDPISGHATLYWYRQILGQGPELLVQFQDESVVDDSQLPKDRFSAERLKGVDSTLKIQPAELGDSAMYLCASSLERVRTEAFFGQGTRLTVV.

The CDR3 DNA reads as TGTGCCAGCAGGGTTTCGGGGGACAGGGCCTCCGAGCAGTACTTC. It encodes CASRVSGDRASEQYF. The gene calls are TRBV2 and TRBJ2-7, with 9 bases matching TRBD1. V gave up 6 bases and J gave up 6 bases; unmatched junction bases: 12. Germline V lookup: CDR1 SNHLY, CDR2 FYNNEI. The CDR3 is 15 amino acids. Full variable domain (missing parts from reference TRBV2 and TRBJ2-7): EPEVTQTPSHQVTQMGQEVILRCVPISNHLYFYWYRQILGQKVEFLVSFYNNEISEKSEIFDDQFSVERPDGSNFTLKIRSTKLEDSAMYFCASRVSGDRASEQYFGPGTRLTVT.

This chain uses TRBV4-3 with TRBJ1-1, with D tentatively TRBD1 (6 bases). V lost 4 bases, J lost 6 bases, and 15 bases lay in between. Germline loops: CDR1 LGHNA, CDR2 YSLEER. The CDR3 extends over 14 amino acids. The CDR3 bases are TGCGCCAGCAGCCCTCCTGGGGAGGGGGCTGAAGCTTTCTTT. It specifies CASSPPGEGAEAFF.

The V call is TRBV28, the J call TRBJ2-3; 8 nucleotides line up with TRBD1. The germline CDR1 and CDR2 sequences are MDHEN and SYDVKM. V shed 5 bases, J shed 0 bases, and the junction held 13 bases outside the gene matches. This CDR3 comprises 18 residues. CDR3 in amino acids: CASSTPNRGVTSTDTQYF. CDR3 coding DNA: TGTGCCAGCAGTACCCCCAACAGGGGGGTAACTAGCACAGATACGCAGTATTTT. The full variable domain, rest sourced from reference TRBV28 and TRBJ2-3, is DVKVTQSSRYLVKRTGEKVFLECVQDMDHENMFWYRQDPGLGLRLIYFSYDVKMKEKGDIPEGYSVSREKKERFSLILESASTNQTSMYLCASSTPNRGVTSTDTQYFGPGTRLTVL.

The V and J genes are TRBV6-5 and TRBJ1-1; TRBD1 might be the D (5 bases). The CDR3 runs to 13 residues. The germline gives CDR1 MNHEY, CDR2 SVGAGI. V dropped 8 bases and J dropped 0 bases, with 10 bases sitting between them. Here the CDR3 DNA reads TGTGCCAGCGGCAGGGCCTTGAACACTGAAGCTTTCTTT. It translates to CASGRALNTEAFF.

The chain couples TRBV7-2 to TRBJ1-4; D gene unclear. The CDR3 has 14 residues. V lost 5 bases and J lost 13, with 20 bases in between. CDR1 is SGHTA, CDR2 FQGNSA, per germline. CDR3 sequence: CASSPSGGPMGLFF. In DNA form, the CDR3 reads TGTGCCAGCAGCCCGTCAGGAGGCCCCATGGGACTGTTTTTT.

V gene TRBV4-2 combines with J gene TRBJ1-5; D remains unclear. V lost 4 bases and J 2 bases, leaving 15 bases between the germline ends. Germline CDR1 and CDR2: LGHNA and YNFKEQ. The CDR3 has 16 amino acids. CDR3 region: CASSRSGGGGNQPQHF. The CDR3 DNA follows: TGTGCCAGCAGCCGATCAGGAGGAGGAGGCAATCAGCCCCAGCATTTT.

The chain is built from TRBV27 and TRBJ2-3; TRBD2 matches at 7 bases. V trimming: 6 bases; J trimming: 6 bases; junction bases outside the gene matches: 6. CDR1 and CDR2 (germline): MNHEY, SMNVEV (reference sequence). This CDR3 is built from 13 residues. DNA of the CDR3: TGTGCCAGCAGCGGGACTATCATGGATACGCAGTATTTT. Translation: CASSGTIMDTQYF.

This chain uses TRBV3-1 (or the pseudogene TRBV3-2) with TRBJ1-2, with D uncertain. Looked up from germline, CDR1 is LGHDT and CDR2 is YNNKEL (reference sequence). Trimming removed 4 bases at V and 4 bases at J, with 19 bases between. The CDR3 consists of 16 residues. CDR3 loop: CASSPNYDLFIYGYTF. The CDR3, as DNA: TGTGCCAGCAGCCCGAACTATGATCTCTTCATCTATGGCTACACCTTC.

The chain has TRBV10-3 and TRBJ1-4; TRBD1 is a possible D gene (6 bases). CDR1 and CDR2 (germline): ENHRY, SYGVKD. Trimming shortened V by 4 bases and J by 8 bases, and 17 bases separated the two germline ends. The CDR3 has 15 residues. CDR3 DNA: TGTGCCATCAGTGCCGGGACGGGGCAGGGGGAAAAACTGTTTTTT. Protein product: CAISAGTGQGEKLFF.

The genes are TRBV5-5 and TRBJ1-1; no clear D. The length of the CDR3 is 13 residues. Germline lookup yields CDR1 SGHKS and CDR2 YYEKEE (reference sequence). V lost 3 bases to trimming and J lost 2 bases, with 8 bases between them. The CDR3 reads CASSWRGNTEAFF. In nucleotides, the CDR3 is TGTGCCAGCAGCTGGAGAGGAAACACTGAAGCTTTCTTT.